This entry lists 20 T cell receptor beta chains sequenced from one sample in a study of T-cell reconstitution after alpha-beta-depleted transplantation in children listed by TCRdb under 2016. Libraries were built with PCR. The data were produced on an Illumina HiSeq 2500. TCR libraries were prepared with molecular barcoding, using unique molecular identifiers to normalize TCRbeta repertoire quantification. TCRdb trimmed public reads at Q25 via fastp, called clones via MiXCR and kept in-frame beta chains. Under each unique CDR3 protein, matching rows form one entry showing the most common genes and DNA. The sample has 360,000 or so distinct CDR3 sequences on record, around 20% of them singletons. The ten largest make up approximately 3.8% of the sample. The source was PBMCs from the stem cell graft donor, collected from the stem cell graft. The source of these receptors is a human donor who donated a stem cell graft to a child with acute myeloid leukemia.

The V call is TRBV2, the J call TRBJ2-1; D perhaps matches TRBD1 (6 bases). Per germline, CDR1 SNHLY and CDR2 FYNNEI. Trimming cost V 8 bases and J 0 bases, with 14 bases left between them. The CDR3 runs to 15 residues. The chain's CDR3 is CASQRQVSSYNEQFF. The CDR3 DNA reads TGTGCCAGCCAGCGACAGGTTAGCTCCTACAATGAGCAGTTCTTC.

This clonotype has a handful of counts. The chain's CDR3 is CASSLGSRRDTDTQYF. The CDR3 DNA reads TGTGCCAGCAGCTTGGGGAGTAGGCGGGACACAGATACGCAGTATTTT. The V call is TRBV5-6, the J call TRBJ2-3; TRBD2 is a possible D gene (6 bases). V lost 0 bases to trimming and J lost 2 bases, with 13 bases between them. Germline-derived CDR1 and CDR2 are SGHDT and YYEEEE. The CDR3 consists of 16 residues.

Ten or more counts support this clonotype. This chain uses TRBV5-1 with TRBJ2-1; perhaps D is TRBD1 or TRBD2 (7 bases each). The CDR3 totals 15 residues. Germline loops: CDR1 SGHRS, CDR2 YFSETQ. The V gene lost 0 bases and the J gene lost 7 bases, with 14 bases spanning the gap. In nucleotides, the CDR3 is TGCGCCAGCAGCTTGGTGGCAGGGGGGGGGAATGAGCAGTTCTTC. Its protein product is CASSLVAGGGNEQFF.

This clonotype has just a few counts. The chain links TRBV29-1 to TRBJ1-1; D is perhaps TRBD1 (6 bases). CDR3 size: 14 residues. The V and J ends lost 4 bases and 4 bases respectively, with 16 bases between them. Germline assignment: CDR1 SQVTM and CDR2 ANQGSEA. CDR3 bases: TGCAGCGTTGGCCCACCAGGGGAAACCACTGAAGCTTTCTTT. It codes for CSVGPPGETTEAFF.

This clonotype was found many times. The chain joins TRBV25-1 to TRBJ2-7; D tentatively reads TRBD1 or TRBD2 (5 bases each). The ends were cut back, 8 bases at V and 1 base at J, with 12 bases in the middle. The CDR3 sequence is 13 residues long. Looked up from germline, CDR1 is MGHDK and CDR2 is SYGVNS. The CDR3 loop reads CASSAGTSYEQYF. CDR3 DNA sequence: TGTGCCAGCTCGGCAGGGACGTCCTACGAGCAGTACTTC.

This clonotype showed up many times. This chain links TRBV12-3 or TRBV12-4 with TRBJ2-2; the D is unclear. This CDR3 is 14 amino acids long. Trimming removed 1 base from V and 4 bases from J, with 7 bases in between. The CDR3 loop is CASSLGRRTGELFF. CDR3 nucleotides: TGTGCCAGCAGTTTAGGACGGCGCACCGGGGAGCTGTTTTTT.

This clonotype was observed at least ten times. This rearrangement joins TRBV27 to TRBJ2-7; 10 nucleotides agree with TRBD2. With 6 bases clipped from V and 2 bases from J, the junction kept 7 bases outside the gene matches. The CDR3 extends over 15 amino acids. CDR1 and CDR2 (germline): MNHEY, SMNVEV (reference sequence). The chain's CDR3 is CASRPKREGPYEQYF. For the CDR3, the DNA is TGTGCCAGCAGACCTAAGCGGGAGGGTCCCTACGAGCAGTACTTC.

The chain recombines TRBV7-9 with TRBJ1-4; a possible D gene is TRBD1 (6 bases). CDR3 size: 17 residues. Germline V gene sequence: CDR1 SEHNR, CDR2 FQNEAQ (reference sequence). Trimming stripped 5 bases from V and 5 bases from J, with 21 bases between. CDR3 in DNA: TGTGCCAGCAGCACCTTAAGGGGGACGAGGGAGAATGAAAAACTGTTTTTT. It yields the protein CASSTLRGTRENEKLFF. Filled out from reference TRBV7-9 and TRBJ1-4, the complete variable domain reads DTGVSQNPRHKITKRGQNVTFRCDPISEHNRLYWYRQTLGQGPEFLTYFQNEAQLEKSRLLSDRFSAERPKGSFSTLEIQRTEQGDSAMYLCASSTLRGTRENEKLFFGSGTQLSVL.

This chain uses TRBV2 with TRBJ1-1; tentatively, D is TRBD1 (5 bases). V was pared by 6 bases and J by 1 base, with 9 bases between. The CDR3 loop spans 13 amino acids. The germline V gene has CDR1 SNHLY and CDR2 FYNNEI. CDR3 coding DNA: TGTGCCAGCAGGGTGGACAAGAACACTGAAGCTTTCTTT. Translated: CASRVDKNTEAFF. The full variable domain, with the rest looked up from reference TRBV2 and TRBJ1-1, is EPEVTQTPSHQVTQMGQEVILRCVPISNHLYFYWYRQILGQKVEFLVSFYNNEISEKSEIFDDQFSVERPDGSNFTLKIRSTKLEDSAMYFCASRVDKNTEAFFGQGTRLTVV.

This clonotype was recorded at least ten times. The chain joins TRBV12-3 or TRBV12-4 to TRBJ1-5; D is undetermined. The CDR3 length is 14 residues. Trimming shortened V by 4 bases and J by 7 bases, and 14 bases separated the two germline ends. In DNA form, the CDR3 reads TGTGCCAGCAGTTGGACGGCCTATATCCAGCCCCAGCATTTT. It encodes CASSWTAYIQPQHF.

The chain employs TRBV4-3 and TRBJ2-2; 10 bases line up with TRBD1. The trim removed 0 bases at V and 8 bases at J, leaving 9 bases unmatched. Germline assignment: CDR1 LGHNA and CDR2 YSLEER. There are 17 residues in the CDR3. The CDR3 loop is CASSQDGGQGLVGELFF. The DNA of the CDR3 is TGCGCCAGCAGCCAAGACGGGGGACAGGGGTTGGTAGGGGAGCTGTTTTTT.

This clonotype was seen once. This chain uses TRBV20-1 with TRBJ1-5; tentative D call: TRBD1 (6 bases). V dropped 4 bases and J dropped 3 bases, with 13 bases sitting between them. This CDR3 is 14 amino acids long. CDR1 is DFQATT, CDR2 SNEGSKA, per germline (reference sequence). The CDR3 nucleotides are TGCAGTGCTAAAACGACAGGTCCCAATCAGCCCCAGCATTTT. As protein: CSAKTTGPNQPQHF.

In its sample, this clonotype was seen a few times. The chain joins TRBV12-3 or TRBV12-4 to TRBJ1-1, with no clear D. V shed 5 bases and J shed 0 bases, with 7 bases lying between them. The CDR3 sequence is 13 residues long. CDR3 coding DNA: TGTGCCAGCAGTATTACTATGAACACTGAAGCTTTCTTT. Amino acids: CASSITMNTEAFF.

The chain carries TRBV28 and TRBJ2-1; tentatively, D is TRBD2 (6 bases). Germline CDR1 reads MDHEN; CDR2 reads SYDVKM. The CDR3 has 18 amino acids. CDR3 protein: CASAGQSATLVLVTQQFF. CDR3 nucleotide sequence: TGTGCATCGGCGGGGCAGTCTGCTACGCTGGTACTCGTCACTCAGCAGTTCTTC. The entire variable domain, with the rest obtained from reference TRBV28 and TRBJ2-1, is as follows: DVKVTQSSRYLVKRTGEKVFLECVQDMDHENMFWYRQDPGLGLRLIYFSYDVKMKEKGDIPEGYSVSREKKERFSLILESASTNQTSMYLCASAGQSATLVLVTQQFFGPGTRLTVL.

About this clonotype itself: This could be a read error, since a much larger clone is one nucleotide away. The V and J genes are TRBV5-5 and TRBJ1-5; D unclear. The CDR3 runs to 15 residues. Germline values: CDR1 SGHKS, CDR2 YYEKEE (reference sequence). V was trimmed by 0 bases and J by 0 bases, leaving 7 bases between them. CDR3 DNA sequence: TGTGCCAGCAGCTTGGCGGATTATAGCAATCAGCCCCAGCATTTT. Translated: CASSLADYSNQPQHF.

This clonotype was picked up a small number of times. This rearrangement joins TRBV20-1 to TRBJ1-5; tentatively, D is TRBD1 (5 bases). This CDR3 contains 16 residues. Trimming stripped 0 bases from V and 5 bases from J, with 17 bases between. Per germline, CDR1 DFQATT and CDR2 SNEGSKA (reference sequence). The CDR3 nucleotides read TGCAGTGCTAGAGAGGGGGTTGGGCGGCATGATCAGCCCCAGCATTTT. Protein product: CSAREGVGRHDQPQHF.

This chain links TRBV28 with TRBJ2-7; 9 positions agree with TRBD2. V shed 5 bases and J 3 bases; nucleotides not matched to a gene: 11. This CDR3 spans 16 amino acids. Germline assignment: CDR1 MDHEN and CDR2 SYDVKM. CDR3 residues: CASSPLLAGHNYEQYF. The CDR3 DNA sequence: TGTGCCAGCAGTCCCCTCCTAGCGGGACACAACTACGAGCAGTACTTC.

This clonotype was recorded a few times. This sequence joins TRBV4-3 and TRBJ1-2; D is uncertain. V was clipped by 0 bases and J by 6 bases, with 11 bases between them. Germline V gene lookup returns CDR1 LGHNA and CDR2 YSLEER. The CDR3 is made up of 14 amino acids. CDR3 bases: TGCGCCAGCAGCCAAGATAGGAGGTGGGATGGCTACACCTTC. It specifies CASSQDRRWDGYTF.

This clonotype showed up many times. V usage is TRBV20-1 and J usage is TRBJ2-7; 8 bases align to TRBD2. CDR1 is DFQATT, CDR2 SNEGSKA, per germline (reference sequence). Trimming took 3 bases from V and 0 from J; bases not matched to a gene: 7. The CDR3 totals 15 residues. The CDR3 spells CSARSIAGISYEQYF. DNA of the CDR3: TGCAGTGCTAGGTCGATAGCGGGGATCTCCTACGAGCAGTACTTC.

The chain couples TRBV20-1 to TRBJ1-2; D not certain. Germline CDR1 is DFQATT and CDR2 is SNEGSKA (reference sequence). V was trimmed by 1 base and J by 0 bases, leaving 12 bases between them. The CDR3 runs to 15 residues. CDR3 sequence reads: CSARVQTNSNYGYTF. CDR3 sequence (DNA): TGCAGTGCTAGAGTTCAGACAAATTCTAACTATGGCTACACCTTC.